This is a list of T cell receptor beta chains from one sample in a study of regulatory T cells in long-lasting Graves disease. TCRdb processed the multiplex PCR reads anew with MiXCR; each CDR3 protein has one entry. Of 500,000 to 700,000 distinct CDR3 sequences listed, under 20% are singletons. This same sample was also part of a study on T cells in Graves' hyperthyroidism and ophthalmopathy.

Specimen: peripheral blood mononuclear cells (PBMCs), collected at new diagnosis, from a patient treated with antithyroid drugs. These receptors all stem from a woman aged 25 to 39 with Graves disease. CDR3s include the opening cysteine and the closing phenylalanine or tryptophan. A D gene is named only where the DNA matches it firmly. Expanded clones are given a class, and other clones once, few, many or no size at all.

>TRBV12-3/TRBV12-4|many|TRBJ1-5|-
TGTGCCAGCACACAGGGCCAGGGCCGTAGCAATCAGCCCCAGCATTTT
CASTQGQGRSNQPQHF
>TRBV28|-|TRBJ2-3|TRBD2
TGTGCCAGCAGTTTATATGGGGGCGAAAGCGGGAGAAGTAAAGATACGCAGTATTTT
CASSLYGGESGRSKDTQYF
>TRBV29-1|many|TRBJ1-1|-
TGCAGCGTTGAGCCGCAGGGGGAAGCTTTCTTT
CSVEPQGEAFF
>TRBV6-5|few|TRBJ2-5|TRBD1
TGTGCCAGCAGTTACGGCCAGGGGGCGGAAGAGACCCAGTACTTC
CASSYGQGAEETQYF
>TRBV7-9|few|TRBJ2-7|-
TGTGCCAGCAGCCACCGGCCCTACGAGCAGTACTTC
CASSHRPYEQYF
>TRBV10-3|many|TRBJ2-1|TRBD2
TGTGCCATCAGCCCCTCGGTGGTGGGACTAGCGAACAATGAGCAGTTCTTC
CAISPSVVGLANNEQFF
>TRBV27|many|TRBJ1-1|-
TGTGCCAGCAGTTACCAGACCATGGGCGCTGAAGCTTTCTTT
CASSYQTMGAEAFF
>TRBV6-1|-|TRBJ2-7|-
TGTGCCAGCAGTGTCTGGGACGCAACCTACGAGCAGTACTTC
CASSVWDATYEQYF
>TRBV7-3|-|TRBJ2-3|TRBD2
TGTGCCAGCAGCTCGGGACTAGCGGGAGGTAGCACAGATACGCAGTATTTT
CASSSGLAGGSTDTQYF
>TRBV9|once|TRBJ2-5|TRBD2
TGTGCCAGCAGCGTAGATCCTAGCGGGAGGGAGACCCAGTACTTC
CASSVDPSGRETQYF
>TRBV6-2/TRBV6-3|many|TRBJ2-1|TRBD2
TGTGCCATACTAGCGCTCTACAATGAGCAGTTCTTC
CAILALYNEQFF
>TRBV28|many|TRBJ2-5|TRBD1
TGTGCCAGCAAGCTACAGGGGCTCCAAGAGACCCAGTACTTC
CASKLQGLQETQYF
>TRBV7-2|many|TRBJ2-7|-
TGTGCCAGCAGCTTCAACCAGGTTTCCTACGAGCAGTACTTC
CASSFNQVSYEQYF
>TRBV7-9|-|TRBJ1-2|-
TGTGCCAGCAACGTCGGTGGGGACCTAATAAACTATGGCTACACCTTC
CASNVGGDLINYGYTF
>TRBV18|-|TRBJ1-6|-
TGTGCCAGCTCACCATTTGGGACACTTAATTCACCCCTCCACTTT
CASSPFGTLNSPLHF
>TRBV9|few|TRBJ2-7|-
TGTGCCAGCAGCGTAGAAGACGGGGGCTCCTACGAGCAGTACTTC
CASSVEDGGSYEQYF
>TRBV27|many|TRBJ2-3|TRBD2
TGTGCCAGCAGTGTAAAGACTAGCTCGGGTACGCAGTATTTT
CASSVKTSSGTQYF
>TRBV3-1|many|TRBJ1-2|TRBD1
TGTGCCAGCAGCCAAACAGGGGTGGAGGGCTACACCTTC
CASSQTGVEGYTF
>TRBV20-1|many|TRBJ1-3|-
TGCAGTGCGCCGGACAGAAATAGAAACACCATATATTTT
CSAPDRNRNTIYF
>TRBV28|many|TRBJ2-3|TRBD2
TGTGCCAGTCGAATAGCGGGAGAAGGTTTCACAGATACGCAGTATTTT
CASRIAGEGFTDTQYF
>TRBV7-2|many|TRBJ2-5|-
TGTGCCAGCAGCTTCTGGGGTAACCAGATCCAAGAGACCCAGTACTTC
CASSFWGNQIQETQYF
>TRBV28|many|TRBJ2-3|-
TGTGCCAGCGCGACCAGACAGGCTTCCACAGATACGCAGTATTTT
CASATRQASTDTQYF
>TRBV5-1|-|TRBJ2-2|-
TGCGCCAGCAGCTTGGTTCCTGGGGATAGGGAGCTGTTTTTT
CASSLVPGDRELFF
>TRBV20-1|many|TRBJ2-3|TRBD2
TGCAGTGCCGTCGGACTAGCGGGAGGAGGGACAGATACGCAGTATTTT
CSAVGLAGGGTDTQYF
>TRBV7-9|few|TRBJ2-5|TRBD1
TGTGCCAGCAGCCTGCAGGGGGTAGGGGGAGAGACCCAGTACTTC
CASSLQGVGGETQYF
>TRBV7-3|many|TRBJ1-1|-
TGTGCCAGCAGCTTAAGAGGGGGGGAGGGCGTTGAAGCTTTCTTT
CASSLRGGEGVEAFF
>TRBV2|-|TRBJ2-3|TRBD1
TGTGCCAGCAGTGAAGCCAGAGGGGGCTATACGCAGTATTTT
CASSEARGGYTQYF
>TRBV12-3/TRBV12-4|-|TRBJ1-1|TRBD1
TGTGCCAGCAGTTTAGGGGGGGGACAGAGATCTTTCTTT
CASSLGGGQRSFF
>TRBV28|many|TRBJ2-3|TRBD2
TGTGCCAGCAGTTTATTACTAGCGGCGACAGATACGCAGTATTTT
CASSLLLAATDTQYF
>TRBV30|many|TRBJ1-5|-
TGTGCCTGGAGTGGCGCAGATAATCAGCCCCAGCATTTT
CAWSGADNQPQHF
>TRBV30|few|TRBJ2-5|-
TGTGCCTGGAGCCGGGGCGGAGAGACCCAGTACTTC
CAWSRGGETQYF
>TRBV20-1|many|TRBJ2-3|TRBD2
TGCAGTGCTAGAGGTGGCCTAGCGGGAATGGGGGGGGGAGATACGCAGTATTTT
CSARGGLAGMGGGDTQYF
>TRBV28|many|TRBJ2-5|TRBD2
TGTGCCAGCCTCCGGGGGGGAAGTAGCCAGACCCAGTACTTC
CASLRGGSSQTQYF
>TRBV11-2|many|TRBJ2-1|-
TGTGCCAGCAGCTTAAGAGGAACCTCAGACCCTGAGCAGTTCTTC
CASSLRGTSDPEQFF
>TRBV10-3|-|TRBJ2-7|TRBD2
TGTGCCATCACGACTAGCGGGAGTGTCCCGCTGGACGAGCAGTACTTC
CAITTSGSVPLDEQYF
>TRBV28|many|TRBJ2-7|-
TGTGCCAGCAGTTTTTTTCCGGTGAGGGTATCTCCCGAGCAGTACTTC
CASSFFPVRVSPEQYF
>TRBV27|-|TRBJ1-1|-
TGTGCCAGCAGTCGACCTTATGGGGACACTGAAGCTTTCTTT
CASSRPYGDTEAFF
>TRBV29-1|many|TRBJ2-3|-
TGCAGCGTTGAGTTAATGGGGCCAGATACGCAGTATTTT
CSVELMGPDTQYF
>TRBV5-6|-|TRBJ2-1|TRBD2
TGTGCCAGCAGGGCGGGAGGGTTCAATGAGCAGTTCTTC
CASRAGGFNEQFF
>TRBV15|few|TRBJ2-2|-
TGTGCCACCAGCAGAGGCGGAGGGCTGAACACCGGGGAGCTGTTTTTT
CATSRGGGLNTGELFF
>TRBV7-9|many|TRBJ2-2|-
TGTGCCAGCAGCTTAGCTCCGAACACCGGGGAGCTGTTTTTT
CASSLAPNTGELFF
>TRBV18|-|TRBJ2-3|-
TGTACCAGCTCACCACGCGGGATTCCTAGCACAGATACGCAGTATTTT
CTSSPRGIPSTDTQYF
>TRBV25-1|-|TRBJ2-5|TRBD2
TGTGCCAGCAGTGAAGCCGGACTAGCGGCACAAGAGACCCAGTACTTC
CASSEAGLAAQETQYF
>TRBV28|-|TRBJ2-7|TRBD2
TGTGCCGCAAACTCGGGGGGGCTCACAGTGGGGGCTGGGAGCTCCTACGAGCAGTACTTC
CAANSGGLTVGAGSSYEQYF
>TRBV2|many|TRBJ2-7|-
TGTGCCAGCAGTATTACAGGGGAGCAGTACTTC
CASSITGEQYF
>TRBV6-1|many|TRBJ1-1|-
TGTGCCAGCAGTGAAGCATCGGGGCCGGGGAACACTGAAGCTTTCTTT
CASSEASGPGNTEAFF
>TRBV2|many|TRBJ2-7|-
TGTGCCAGCAGTGAAGATAATTGGGAGCAGTACTTC
CASSEDNWEQYF
>TRBV20-1|-|TRBJ2-1|TRBD2
TGCAGTGCTACCTCGGGGGGAGGCAATGAGCAGTTCTTC
CSATSGGGNEQFF
>TRBV2|-|TRBJ1-1|TRBD1
TGTGCCAGCAGTGTAGGCCAGGGACAGGGGGCGCGAATAAGCACTGAAGCTTTCTTT
CASSVGQGQGARISTEAFF
>TRBV19|-|TRBJ1-2|-
TGTGCCACTAAGGACGGGAAAGGTCTTGGCTACACCTTC
CATKDGKGLGYTF